This record looks at one TCR beta chain sequence and its context. It has no known antigen specificity. No clone much larger than this one lies a single base away; base qualities are absent. The sample belongs to a study of cytomegalovirus exposure and HLA in healthy donors (dated by TCRdb to 2016 to 2017). Describing the broader study: According to an earlier analysis of 587 of the donors, 150 million to 200 million T cells yielded over 90 million unique TCR beta sequences and about 300 Gb of sequence data. A separate validation cohort of more than 100 different subjects was used in addition to the roughly 700-subject first cohort. All discovery cohort repertoires had been generated using a single sequencing platform. The genetic ancestry cluster associated with self-reported Caucasian donors included about 81% of the 300 to 400 genotyped donors. Typing coverage differed by locus: A, B, C, DRB1 and DQB1 were typed in roughly 620-640 donors, DQA1 in 500 to 550, DPA1 in approximately 610, and DPB1 in 450 to 480. Genome-wide SNP genotypes for about three fifths of the roughly 670 donors were used in a later genetic analysis, which treated that subset as a discovery cohort. Roughly 5 DR-DQ haplotypes were treated as single units for association and clustering because of strong linkage in the cohort. Using immunosequencing, the study profiled T cell repertoires from some 670 subjects and related those repertoires to cytomegalovirus serostatus. Roughly 300 gigabases of sequencing data and 91 million or so unique TCR sequences made up an early release that covered around 640 HLA-typed donors. The study aimed to test whether cataloging public T cell receptors could reveal signatures of past pathogen exposure. HLA typing covered class I and class II loci at four-digit resolution. Donor age, sex, ethnicity and CMV serostatus were collected together with the repertoire data. To predict cytomegalovirus infection status, the study brought together high-throughput TCR immunosequencing, statistical association of individual TCRs with disease status, and machine learning. The later analysis used no new phenotypic data to find candidate immune exposures, relying instead on TCR beta sequences and their occurrence across donors. An earlier analysis of 587 of the donors applied high-throughput TCR beta sequencing to assess whether each TCR beta V gene segment acted as functional or pseudogenic. A later analysis re-analyzed previously published TCR beta repertoires from 660 or so donors and added high-resolution HLA genotyping to study TCR occurrence patterns. Among 398 genotyped donors of the cohort, an average of approximately 240,000 unique TCR beta nucleotide sequences was sequenced per donor, of which roughly 17% were non-productive.

Library prep was done by the immunoSEQ multiplex PCR assay. For the multiplex PCR, a mixture combining 60 forward primers for TCR Vbeta segments and 13 reverse primers for TCR Jbeta segments was used. Amplification of the CDR3 region of rearranged TCR beta genes was performed with a multiplex PCR assay on genomic DNA. The amplified TCR beta libraries were sequenced on the Illumina HiSeq System as 87-base-pair reads. Concerning the study's data processing: Across the 700 or so repertoires, a later analysis counted around 80 million unique TCR beta chains, around 11 million of which were shared by at least two donors. To remove PCR and sequencing errors, raw reads were error-corrected and collapsed into unique sequences using a nearest-neighbor algorithm that merged closely related sequences. V, D and J gene segments were assigned by aligning CDR3 sequences to IMGT reference sequences. For a sequence to be retained, a match of at least six nucleotides was required to both a V gene segment and a J gene segment. A rearrangement was called productive if the CDR3 had no stop codons and remained in frame with V and J, and every other rearrangement was called non-productive. CDR3 was defined according to IMGT convention as the region running from the second conserved V-encoded cysteine to the conserved J-encoded phenylalanine. The earlier analysis of approximately 590 of the donors excluded any sequence lacking an unambiguous match to a single V gene segment. In an earlier analysis of approximately 560 of the donors, a V segment was called functional when productive rearrangements were above 56.7%, and segregating when the standard deviation between donors exceeded 5%. A statistical classification framework was built to diagnose cytomegalovirus status from the catalog of TCR beta chain sequences. In a later analysis, TCR nucleotide sequences were compared against IMGT/GENE-DB human TR gene sequences so that V and J genes could be assigned. The TCRdist pipeline was used in a later analysis to assign CDR3 sequences and most-parsimonious VDJ recombination scenarios. In a later analysis, each TCR beta chain was defined by its CDR3 amino acid sequence together with its V-gene family, and reads without a unique V-gene family were excluded. A later analysis removed 600 or so highly shared, low-generation-probability nucleotide sequences to deal with suspected cross-contamination and a sequencing artifact. For each public chain, a later analysis derived a clonal expansion index from normalized ranks of inferred template counts within each repertoire. A later analysis computed generation probabilities with a VDJ recombination model fitted to out-of-frame rearrangements, and checked the results against IGoR. A later analysis scored TCR-TCR, TCR-HLA and TCR-CMV co-occurrence with hypergeometric tests, applying a repertoire-size bias correction to TCR pairs. To estimate false discovery rates, a later analysis permuted the HLA or CMV assignments 20 times. In a later analysis, co-occurring TCRs were grouped using DBSCAN, with TCRdist sequence similarity added in when clustering inside HLA-allele-positive subsets. Co-occurrence clustering excluded repertoires with fewer than 30,000 or more than 120,000 public chains, plus five with anomalous nucleotide sharing. TCRdb took this table from immuneACCESS and kept in-frame rearrangements with V and J called. Such tables lack part of the clones; where checked against another copy, unresolved V genes explain under half of the gap, and the rest is unexplained. V and J calls and clone size are copied from that table; D and trimming were computed from the DNA. Within this sample are about 67,000 clones, with approximately 67% of them counted one time only. The top ten clonotypes cover roughly 2.1% of the sample.

The cohort was made up of about 610 healthy bone marrow donors. At the time of sampling, all cohort members were nominally healthy, though unrecorded immune exposures were likely present. The donor was CMV seronegative and belonged to the group of 350 to 400 seronegative cohort members. Each donor provided a peripheral blood sample, and peripheral blood mononuclear cells were used for TCR beta sequencing. The Qiagen DNeasy Blood Extraction Kit was used to extract genomic DNA from the blood cell samples. Taken from the germline V gene, the CDR1 and CDR2 loops are SGHVS and FQNEAQ. The CDR3 runs 14 amino acids, cysteine and phenylalanine included. The DNA shown is the 42-base CDR3, in frame from base 1. V lost 3 bases and J lost 4 bases, and the count of bases not matched to a germline gene is 3. Summary of the overall study and its limitations: CMV serostatus was the only immune exposure information available for the cohort. HLA typing was unavailable for some donors at each locus, so association tests used only the typed subset. In the study, approximately 160 TCR beta chains were listed as associated with cytomegalovirus. In a later genetic analysis, fewer N-insertions in productive TCRs were reported among donors in an Asian-associated ancestry cluster than the approximately 630-donor mean. It was suggested by the authors that the approach could potentially be generalized to other disease states and immunological phenotypes. Sequencing depth was assumed to be roughly uniform across donors in the presence/absence analyses, though that assumption may not hold. Because the 87-base-pair reads could not distinguish some IMGT-functional V segments, including TRBV6-2 and TRBV6-3, those segments were excluded. The cohort was sequenced for TCR beta chains only, and without alpha or paired-chain data the features that could be detected were limited. Most CMV-associated TCR beta chains appeared to be HLA-restricted in a later analysis, and the HLA associations seemed to be driven largely by CMV exposure. An earlier analysis of approximately 540 of the donors showed that most TCR beta V segments appeared in productive rearrangements either about 87% or about 30% of the time, which broadly matched IMGT annotations. A cluster of highly shared sequence variants was judged likely to represent a technical artifact of the sequencing pipeline. The classifier was reported to diagnose cytomegalovirus status with high specificity and sensitivity in both the original cohort and the validation cohort. The earlier analysis of 587 of the donors excluded roughly 17 rarely observed V segments, including chromosome 9 orphons, because counts were too low. Correlated functional status among segregating V segments might reflect linkage disequilibrium, but an unknown experimental factor could not be ruled out. Specific HLA alleles were associated with 18,000 or so TCR beta sequences at a false discovery rate of 0.05 in a later analysis. A further reported finding was that TCR beta sequences accurately predicted the HLA-A and HLA-B alleles for most subjects in the first cohort. In a later analysis, HLA-associated TCR beta chains were found to be more clonally expanded and to have lower generation probabilities than equally common non-associated chains. Several of the top co-occurrence clusters appeared to be linked to parvovirus B19, influenza, CMV and Epstein-Barr virus, according to a later analysis. A later genetic analysis associated a missense DCLRE1C variant with V-gene and J-gene trimming of TCR beta chains, and an independent cohort replicated the association. When HLA alleles, especially DR and DQ, strongly co-occurred, attributing TCR associations to individual alleles was difficult. In a later analysis, the rate of TCR association differed among HLA loci, with DRB1 alleles having the most associated TCRs and HLA-C alleles having the fewest. In vitro tests confirmed that three of the cytomegalovirus-associated TCR beta chains recognize cytomegalovirus antigens. While some public TCRs were present in many individuals, most TCR sequences turned up only very rarely across donors.

This TCR derives from a woman aged 25 to 39 in good health and CMV-seronegative. Input material: PBMCs. The rearrangement joined TRBV7-8 to TRBJ1-5, with 7 bases matching TRBD1. The nucleotide sequence reads as follows: TGTGCCAGCAGCTTTTCGGGACAGAATCAGCCCCAGCATTTT. It specifies CASSFSGQNQPQHF.